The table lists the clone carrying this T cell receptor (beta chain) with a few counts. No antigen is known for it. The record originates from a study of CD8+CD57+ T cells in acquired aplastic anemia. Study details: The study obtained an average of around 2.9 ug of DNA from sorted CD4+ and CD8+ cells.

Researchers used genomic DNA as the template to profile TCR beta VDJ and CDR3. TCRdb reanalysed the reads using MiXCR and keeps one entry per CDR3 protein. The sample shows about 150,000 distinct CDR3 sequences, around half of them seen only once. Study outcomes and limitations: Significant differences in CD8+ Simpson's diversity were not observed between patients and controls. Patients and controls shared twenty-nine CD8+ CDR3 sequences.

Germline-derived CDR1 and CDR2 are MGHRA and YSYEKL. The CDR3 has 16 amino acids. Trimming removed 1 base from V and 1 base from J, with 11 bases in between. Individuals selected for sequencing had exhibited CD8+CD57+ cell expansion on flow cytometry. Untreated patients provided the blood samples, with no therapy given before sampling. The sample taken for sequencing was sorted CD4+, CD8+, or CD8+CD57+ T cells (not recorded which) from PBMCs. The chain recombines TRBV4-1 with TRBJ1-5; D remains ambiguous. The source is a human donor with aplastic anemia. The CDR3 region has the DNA TGCGCCAGCAGCCAAGTGTCAGGTACAAGCAATCAGCCCCAGCATTTT. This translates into CASSQVSGTSNQPQHF.